These T cell receptor beta chains were read from a single sample in a study of technical replicates of blood from a few donors. Here immunoSEQ multiplex PCR was the method, and the copy in TCRdb shows in-frame clones only, minus some. The sample contains some 48,000 clones, roughly 95% of which appear only once. Sequenced material: T cells isolated from PBMCs. The source of these receptors is a human donor in good health. The CDR3 runs from the conserved cysteine through the conserved F or W. Fields, in order: CDR3 DNA, CDR3 protein, V gene, D gene, clone size, CDR3 length, J gene. D genes are given only for firm matches. Clone size is stated in some rows and not others, as once, few, many or a class when expanded.

TGTGCCATCAGCCCTGGGACTAGCGGGAGACAAGATACGCAGTATTTT	CAISPGTSGRQDTQYF	TRBV10-3	TRBD2	-	16	TRBJ2-3
TGTGCCAGCAGCCCCTTAGCGATTAGCACCGGGGAGCTGTTTTTT	CASSPLAISTGELFF	TRBV28	-	-	15	TRBJ2-2
TGTGCCAGCAGCCAAAGTTGGAGCGGGGAGCTGTTTTTT	CASSQSWSGELFF	TRBV14	-	-	13	TRBJ2-2
TGTGCCAGCAGCGCCGGGACAGGGGTCAATGAGCAGTTCTTC	CASSAGTGVNEQFF	TRBV7-9	TRBD1	-	14	TRBJ2-1
TGCGCCACCCCGGGACAGCGCTATGGCTACACCTTC	CATPGQRYGYTF	TRBV10-1	TRBD1	once	12	TRBJ1-2
TGTGCCAGCAGCTCCCTCCGGGACAACTCCTACGAGCAGTACTTC	CASSSLRDNSYEQYF	TRBV7-9	-	-	15	TRBJ2-7
TGTGCCAGCAGCCAAAGACTAGCGGGACCCGGGACCCAGTACTTC	CASSQRLAGPGTQYF	TRBV7-2	TRBD2	-	15	TRBJ2-5
TGCGCCAGCAGCCAAGAGCCGGGACTAGCTTCCCCCCCGTACTTC	CASSQEPGLASPPYF	TRBV4-1	TRBD2	-	15	TRBJ2-5
TGTGCCAGCAGTTACGGGGACATGTACCAAGAGACCCAGTACTTC	CASSYGDMYQETQYF	TRBV6-5	-	-	15	TRBJ2-5
TGTGCCAGCAGCTTAGGCCTTACTAGCGGGAGTCTCGAGCAGTACTTC	CASSLGLTSGSLEQYF	TRBV11-2	TRBD2	-	16	TRBJ2-7
TGTGCCAGCAGCTTAGGGACAGGGCGGAACACTGAAGCTTTCTTT	CASSLGTGRNTEAFF	TRBV7-3	TRBD1	once	15	TRBJ1-1
TGCGCCAGCAGCTTAGCGGGAGGGATAGATACGCAGTATTTT	CASSLAGGIDTQYF	TRBV5-1	TRBD2	-	14	TRBJ2-3
TGTGCCAGCAGCCAAGCGGCTAGCGGGAGCTCCTACGAGCAGTACTTC	CASSQAASGSSYEQYF	TRBV4-2	TRBD2	-	16	TRBJ2-7
TGCGCCAGCCGGGAGCGAGCGGGAGGAGACACCGGGGAGCTGTTTTTT	CASRERAGGDTGELFF	TRBV5-1	TRBD2	once	16	TRBJ2-2
TGTGCCAGCAGCTTAGGGGGACAGGGGGCATACGAGCAGTACTTC	CASSLGGQGAYEQYF	TRBV13	TRBD1	-	15	TRBJ2-7
TGTGCCAGCAGCTTAGTGCGGAGCGATACGCAGTATTTT	CASSLVRSDTQYF	TRBV11-2	-	-	13	TRBJ2-3
TGTGCCTGGAGTATTTGGGTAGCGGGAGCTGAGGGGACCGGGGAGCTGTTTTTT	CAWSIWVAGAEGTGELFF	TRBV30	TRBD2	-	18	TRBJ2-2
TGTGCCAGCAGCCAGGGACAGAAAAATGGCTACACCTTC	CASSQGQKNGYTF	TRBV7-9	TRBD1	-	13	TRBJ1-2
TGTGCCAGCAGCCAAATCCCCAGCAGCGGCTTTAACAATGAGCAGTTCTTC	CASSQIPSSGFNNEQFF	TRBV14	-	-	17	TRBJ2-1
TGTGCCAGCAGCTGGGGAGCGGGTACCTACAATGAGCAGTTCTTC	CASSWGAGTYNEQFF	TRBV5-4	-	-	15	TRBJ2-1
TGTGCCAGCGTATTCTCAGGGGGCGGCTACACCTTC	CASVFSGGGYTF	TRBV6-1	TRBD1	-	12	TRBJ1-2
TGTGCCAGCAGACAGGGCCCTGAAGCTTTCTTT	CASRQGPEAFF	TRBV6-5	-	-	11	TRBJ1-1
TGTGCCAGCAATCACGCAACAGGGCTTGGCTACACCTTC	CASNHATGLGYTF	TRBV6-5	-	-	13	TRBJ1-2
TGTGCTAGCAGCTTAGGGACAGGGGACTATGGCTACACCTTC	CASSLGTGDYGYTF	TRBV7-7	TRBD1	-	14	TRBJ1-2
TGCAGCGTTGGGTCCCTGGAGGGGGACAGAGCTTACTTC	CSVGSLEGDRAYF	TRBV29-1	-	once	13	TRBJ2-7
TGTGCCAGCAGTTTCCGGGAGGGGTCCTACGAGCAGTACTTC	CASSFREGSYEQYF	TRBV6-5	TRBD2	-	14	TRBJ2-7
TGTGCCAGGTTACTAGCGGGAGCGAGGAATGAGCAGTTCTTC	CARLLAGARNEQFF	TRBV2	TRBD2	-	14	TRBJ2-1
TGTGCCAGCAGTGAATACAGAGCGGATCAGCCCCAGCATTTT	CASSEYRADQPQHF	TRBV2	-	-	14	TRBJ1-5
TGTGCCAGCAGCCAACACCGTAGCGGGTTATCGCAGCCCCAGCATTTT	CASSQHRSGLSQPQHF	TRBV7-2	-	-	16	TRBJ1-5
TGTGCCACCAGCATTGAGCAGGGCTCAGTAGGAAACACCATATATTTT	CATSIEQGSVGNTIYF	TRBV15	-	few	16	TRBJ1-3
TGCGCCAGCTTCCGGGCAGGGGAAGAGACCCAGTACTTC	CASFRAGEETQYF	TRBV5-1	-	-	13	TRBJ2-5
TGTGCCAGCAGCGCAGGACTAGCGGAGGTCACAGATACGCAGTATTTT	CASSAGLAEVTDTQYF	TRBV9	TRBD2	-	16	TRBJ2-3
TGTGCCAGCAGCTTGGATACAGGGGTAGCAGATACGCAGTATTTT	CASSLDTGVADTQYF	TRBV5-6	TRBD1	-	15	TRBJ2-3
TGCGCCAGCAGCCAGGGATCAAACTTAGCGGGAACCTACGAGCAGTACTTC	CASSQGSNLAGTYEQYF	TRBV4-1	TRBD2	-	17	TRBJ2-7
TGTGCCAGCAGCCAAACTAGGACAGGGAAGTACTTC	CASSQTRTGKYF	TRBV14	TRBD1	-	12	TRBJ2-5
TGTGCCAGCAGCTTAGGGGGACAGAATTACGAGCAGTACTTC	CASSLGGQNYEQYF	TRBV11-3	TRBD1	-	14	TRBJ2-7
TGCGCCAGCAGCCATCGGGACAGGGGCGAGCAGTACTTC	CASSHRDRGEQYF	TRBV4-3	TRBD1	-	13	TRBJ2-7
TGTGCCAGCAGACGACAGGGCCGAAGCGGCTACACCTTC	CASRRQGRSGYTF	TRBV28	TRBD1	-	13	TRBJ1-2
TGTGCCAGCTCGCCGGGACAGGACAATGAGCAGTTCTTC	CASSPGQDNEQFF	TRBV18	TRBD1	-	13	TRBJ2-1
TGTGCCAGCAGTAACAGGGTCTTAGGCGACACTGAAGCTTTCTTT	CASSNRVLGDTEAFF	TRBV27	-	-	15	TRBJ1-1
TGTGCCTACCGGGACAGAAATGAAAAACTGTTTTTT	CAYRDRNEKLFF	TRBV30	TRBD1	once	12	TRBJ1-4
TGTGCCAGCAGTTACTCGAGGACACTTCGGGCAGATACGCAGTATTTT	CASSYSRTLRADTQYF	TRBV6-5	-	-	16	TRBJ2-3
TGTGCCAGCAGCTTGGAGGACAGATCTAACTATGGCTACACCTTC	CASSLEDRSNYGYTF	TRBV5-5	-	-	15	TRBJ1-2
TGCGCCAGCAGCCAAGATCTGGGTATTCGGGCTGAAGCTTTCTTT	CASSQDLGIRAEAFF	TRBV4-3	-	-	15	TRBJ1-1
TGTGCCAGCAGCAAAGCACTAGCGGTAGGGGATGATCAGCCCCAGCATTTT	CASSKALAVGDDQPQHF	TRBV21-1	-	-	17	TRBJ1-5
TGCGCCAGCAGCTTGCCTAGCGGCTACGAGCAGTACTTC	CASSLPSGYEQYF	TRBV5-1	TRBD2	-	13	TRBJ2-7
TGTGCCAGCGTTACAGGGGTTGCCACCGGGGAGCTGTTTTTT	CASVTGVATGELFF	TRBV2	TRBD1	-	14	TRBJ2-2
TGTGCCAGCAGCTATGACAGGGTTCCTACCTACGAGCAGTACTTC	CASSYDRVPTYEQYF	TRBV5-5	TRBD1	-	15	TRBJ2-7
TGTGCCAGCAGTGGGTTTCGGGAAGCTTTCTTT	CASSGFREAFF	TRBV25-1	-	-	11	TRBJ1-1
TGTGCCAGCAGCATTAGGGGGGAGCAGTTCTTC	CASSIRGEQFF	TRBV7-6	-	-	11	TRBJ2-1
TGTGCCAGCAGCGGTAGCTCCTACAATGAGCAGTTCTTC	CASSGSSYNEQFF	TRBV11-3	-	once	13	TRBJ2-1
TGTGCCAGCAGCCCAGTGAGGGGGACTGAAGCTTTCTTT	CASSPVRGTEAFF	TRBV7-9	-	-	13	TRBJ1-1
TGTGCCAGCAGTCGACGCACGGGAAGCTATGGCTACACCTTC	CASSRRTGSYGYTF	TRBV6-5	-	-	14	TRBJ1-2
TGTGCCAGCAGTTTGGGGGGACTCTATGGCTACACCTTC	CASSLGGLYGYTF	TRBV6-5	-	-	13	TRBJ1-2
TGTGCCAGCAGTCAGGAGGGGCTTGGCGGCTACACCTTC	CASSQEGLGGYTF	TRBV27	-	-	13	TRBJ1-2
TGTGCCAGCAGTGAAGGCAGGGGTAGCAATCAGCCCCAGCATTTT	CASSEGRGSNQPQHF	TRBV6-1	-	-	15	TRBJ1-5
TGCAGCGTTGAGGTATTGAGGGGCACAGATACGCAGTATTTT	CSVEVLRGTDTQYF	TRBV29-1	-	-	14	TRBJ2-3
TGCGCCAGCACAGGCAATGAGCAGTTCTTC	CASTGNEQFF	TRBV5-1	-	-	10	TRBJ2-1